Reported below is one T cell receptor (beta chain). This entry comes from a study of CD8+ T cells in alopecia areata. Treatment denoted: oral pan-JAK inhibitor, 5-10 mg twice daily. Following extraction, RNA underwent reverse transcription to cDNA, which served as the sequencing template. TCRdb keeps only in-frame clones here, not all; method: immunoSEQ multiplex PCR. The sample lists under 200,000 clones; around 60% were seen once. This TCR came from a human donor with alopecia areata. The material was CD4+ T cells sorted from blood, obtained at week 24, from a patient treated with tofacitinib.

The CDR3 region is CASSLSGLPQETQYF. DNA for the CDR3: TGTGCCAGCAGCTTATCGGGACTACCCCAAGAGACCCAGTACTTC. J is TRBJ2-5 and V is TRBV7-9, with 7 bases that match TRBD2. Germline trimming cut 2 bases from V and 1 base from J; bases unmatched to any gene: 4. CDR1 is SEHNR and CDR2 is FQNEAQ in the germline V gene (reference sequence). This CDR3 has 15 residues.